Ten or more counts support the clone carrying this T cell receptor beta chain. The antigen is unknown. In the original analysis: Clinicopathological groups differed in CDR3, with these differences serving to build a distant-metastasis classifier for papillary thyroid cancer. TCRdb reanalyzed the PCR reads with MiXCR. The V and J calls reflect TCRdb's pipeline rather than the authors' work. The data contain roughly 18,000 clones, about a fifth of them singletons. This entry is derived from a study of metastatic and nonmetastatic thyroid tumors. Turning to the study itself: Repertoire comparisons spanned blood and tumor or nodule tissue from malignant and benign thyroid patients.

Study-level results: Versus benign nodules, malignant thyroid tumors reportedly had significantly higher TCR beta diversity, in blood and tumor.

Germline V gives CDR1 LGHNT, CDR2 FRNRAP. J gave up 6 bases and V 7 bases, and 14 bases lay outside the gene matches. The length of the CDR3 is 16 residues. No patient received treatment before thyroid surgery. The clonotype originates from a female donor with papillary thyroid cancer or a benign thyroid nodule (not recorded which). Some clones in this sample may be carry-over from other donors' samples. Sequenced input: tumor tissue. The J gene is TRBJ2-3, the V gene TRBV12-5; 9 bases are a match to TRBD1. The CDR3 protein is CASDGTGTWSWDTQYF. CDR3 in DNA: TGTGCTAGTGATGGGACAGGGACGTGGAGTTGGGATACGCAGTATTTT.